Presented here are 12 T cell receptor beta chains from one specimen sequenced in a study of T cells after yellow fever vaccination. TCRdb itself ran the 5' RACE reads through MiXCR, one entry per CDR3 protein. The data hold 300,000 to 400,000 distinct CDR3 sequences, with around 13% observed a single time. The sample consisted of CD4+ T cells sorted from PBMCs, taken 15 days after the yellow fever booster vaccination. These receptors all come from a man younger than 35 who received the YFV17D yellow fever vaccine.

This clonotype has ten or more counts. The chain uses TRBV20-1 and TRBJ1-1; D not certain. Trimming shortened V by 3 bases and J by 6 bases, and 14 bases separated the two germline ends. The CDR3 totals 13 residues. Germline CDR1 is DFQATT and CDR2 is SNEGSKA (reference sequence). The CDR3 region is CSASNPGFAEAFF. In nucleotides, the CDR3 is TGCAGTGCTAGCAATCCAGGTTTCGCTGAAGCTTTCTTT.

Here the CDR3 reads CASSYSSQLNYGYTF. The CDR3 DNA reads TGTGCCAGCAGTTACTCGTCCCAGTTAAACTATGGCTACACCTTC. This chain joins TRBV6-5 and TRBJ1-2; D remains ambiguous. Germline V gene lookup returns CDR1 MNHEY and CDR2 SVGAGI. V was trimmed by 0 bases and J by 2 bases, leaving 10 bases between them. The CDR3 extends over 15 amino acids.

In its sample, this clonotype was seen a few times. The chain couples TRBV7-2 to TRBJ1-1; D is undetermined. The V gene lost 5 bases and the J gene lost 0 bases, with 13 bases spanning the gap. Per the germline V gene, CDR1 is SGHTA and CDR2 is FQGNSA. The CDR3 consists of 15 residues. CDR3 nucleotide sequence: TGTGCCAGCAGCACCTTTGGAGCCATGAACACTGAAGCTTTCTTT. Its protein product is CASSTFGAMNTEAFF.

This clonotype occurred many times. The chain recombines TRBV7-9 with TRBJ1-1; 8 nucleotides align to TRBD1. The CDR3 extends over 12 amino acids. V lost 5 bases to trimming and J lost 8 bases; unmatched junction nucleotides: 4. The germline gives CDR1 SEHNR, CDR2 FQNEAQ (reference sequence). CDR3 loop: CASSRGQAEAFF. CDR3 DNA: TGTGCCAGCAGCCGGGGACAGGCAGAAGCTTTCTTT. Looking up the rest from reference TRBV7-9 and TRBJ1-1 gives the full variable domain: DTGVSQNPRHKITKRGQNVTFRCDPISEHNRLYWYRQTLGQGPEFLTYFQNEAQLEKSRLLSDRFSAERPKGSFSTLEIQRTEQGDSAMYLCASSRGQAEAFFGQGTRLTVV.

This clonotype has at least ten counts. The chain is built from TRBV4-3 and TRBJ1-5; D is uncertain. V was clipped by 0 bases and J by 7 bases, with 16 bases between them. CDR1 and CDR2 (germline): LGHNA, YSLEER. This CDR3 has 16 amino acids. In DNA, the CDR3 is TGCGCCAGCAGCCAAGATCTTCCAGGCTATGGCCAGCCCCAGCATTTT. Translation: CASSQDLPGYGQPQHF.

This clonotype has a handful of counts. The rearrangement uses TRBV28 and TRBJ1-5, with D uncertain. V lost 6 bases, J lost 4 bases, and 10 bases lay in between. This CDR3 is built from 13 residues. Germline V gene data show CDR1 as MDHEN and CDR2 as SYDVKM. CDR3 DNA: TGTGCCAGCAGGGGAAAGAGAAATCAGCCCCAGCATTTT. This encodes CASRGKRNQPQHF.

V is TRBV20-1 and J is TRBJ2-1; TRBD2 matches at 9 bases. J lost 2 bases, V lost 0 bases, and 8 bases had no gene match. The CDR3 is 17 residues long. The germline CDR1 and CDR2 sequences are DFQATT and SNEGSKA (reference sequence). The CDR3: CSARDVSGGGAYNEQFF. Here the CDR3 DNA reads TGCAGTGCTAGAGATGTATCTGGCGGGGGGGCCTACAATGAGCAGTTCTTC.

The table lists this clonotype with many counts. The chain recombines TRBV5-5 with TRBJ2-4; possibly TRBD2 for D (5 bases). The CDR3 loop spans 16 amino acids. Per germline, CDR1 SGHKS and CDR2 YYEKEE (reference sequence). Between the trimmed V and J ends, which lost 1 base and 3 bases, there was a span of 14 bases. DNA of the CDR3: TGTGCCAGCAGCTTGACCGTGAGGGTAGACAAAAACATTCAGTACTTC. It translates to CASSLTVRVDKNIQYF.

This clonotype was seen a few times. The chain joins TRBV29-1 to TRBJ1-2; 7 nucleotides align to TRBD1. Germline trimming cut 3 bases from V and 6 bases from J; bases unmatched to any gene: 4. The CDR3 consists of 12 residues. From germline, CDR1 is SQVTM and CDR2 ANQGSEA. DNA of the CDR3: TGCAGCGTTGAGGGAGGGGGCCATGGCTACACCTTC. Translated, it gives CSVEGGGHGYTF.

The chain carries TRBV15 and TRBJ1-2; D remains unclear. Trimming took off 5 bases at V and 3 bases at J, with 16 bases between the two ends. Germline V CDR1 and CDR2: LNHNV, YYDKDF (reference sequence). The CDR3 is 15 residues long. CDR3 protein: CATSVGDRWDYGYTF. The CDR3 DNA is TGTGCCACCAGCGTCGGGGATAGGTGGGACTATGGCTACACCTTC.

J is TRBJ2-2 and V is TRBV6-5, with 7 bases fitting TRBD2. V shed 5 bases and J 2 bases; nucleotides not matched to a gene: 8. CDR3 length: 16 residues. CDR1 and CDR2 from the germline V gene are MNHEY and SVGAGI. CDR3 residues: CASSQGLLRNTGELFF. CDR3 DNA: TGTGCCAGCAGTCAGGGACTACTTCGAAACACCGGGGAGCTGTTTTTT.

The chain employs TRBV20-1 and TRBJ1-4; no reliable D call. CDR3 length equals 11 residues. Per germline, CDR1 DFQATT and CDR2 SNEGSKA (reference sequence). The germline V and J ends were trimmed by 6 bases and 5 bases, with 7 bases remaining between them. This chain's CDR3 is CSASLNEKLFF. The CDR3 DNA is TGCAGTGCAAGCCTGAATGAAAAACTGTTTTTT.